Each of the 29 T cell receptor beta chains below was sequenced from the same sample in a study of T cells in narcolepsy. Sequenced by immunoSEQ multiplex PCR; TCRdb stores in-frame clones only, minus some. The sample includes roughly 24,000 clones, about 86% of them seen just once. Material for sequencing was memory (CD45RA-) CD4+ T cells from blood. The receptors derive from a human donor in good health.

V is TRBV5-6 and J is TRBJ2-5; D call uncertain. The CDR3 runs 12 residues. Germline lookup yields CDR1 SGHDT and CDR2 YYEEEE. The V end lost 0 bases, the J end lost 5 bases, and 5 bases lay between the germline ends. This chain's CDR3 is CASSLGWETQYF. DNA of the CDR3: TGTGCCAGCAGCTTGGGGTGGGAGACCCAGTACTTC. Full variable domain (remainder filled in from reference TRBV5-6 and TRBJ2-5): DAGVTQSPTHLIKTRGQQVTLRCSPKSGHDTVSWYQQALGQGPQFIFQYYEEEERQRGNFPDRFSGHQFPNYSSELNVNALLLGDSALYLCASSLGWETQYFGPGTRLLVL.

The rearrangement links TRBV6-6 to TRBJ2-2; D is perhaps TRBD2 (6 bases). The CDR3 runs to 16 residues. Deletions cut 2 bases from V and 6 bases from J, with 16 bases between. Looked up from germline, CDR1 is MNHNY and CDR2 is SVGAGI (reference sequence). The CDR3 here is CASSYPGRGISGELFF. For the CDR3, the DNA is TGTGCCAGCAGTTACCCTGGGCGGGGTATATCCGGGGAGCTGTTTTTT.

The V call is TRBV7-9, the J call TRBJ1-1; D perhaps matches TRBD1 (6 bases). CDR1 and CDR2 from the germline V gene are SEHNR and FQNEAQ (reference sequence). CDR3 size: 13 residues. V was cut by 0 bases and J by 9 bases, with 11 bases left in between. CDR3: CASSLAGRDKAFF. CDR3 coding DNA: TGTGCCAGCAGCTTAGCGGGTCGGGACAAAGCTTTCTTT.

In DNA form, the CDR3 reads TGTGCCAGCAGTTACGGGTTAGCTGAGACCCAGTACTTC. This codes for CASSYGLAETQYF. The V call is TRBV6-5, the J call TRBJ2-5; no firm D call. Germline V lookup: CDR1 MNHEY, CDR2 SVGAGI. The CDR3 is 13 residues long. V dropped 2 bases and J dropped 5 bases, with 9 bases sitting between them.

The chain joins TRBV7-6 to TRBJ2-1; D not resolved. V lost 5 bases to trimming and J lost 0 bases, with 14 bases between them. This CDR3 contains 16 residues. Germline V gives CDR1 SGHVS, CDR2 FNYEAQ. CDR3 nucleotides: TGTGCCAGCAGCCGTGGGGTTTCAGGCTCCTACAATGAGCAGTTCTTC. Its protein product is CASSRGVSGSYNEQFF.

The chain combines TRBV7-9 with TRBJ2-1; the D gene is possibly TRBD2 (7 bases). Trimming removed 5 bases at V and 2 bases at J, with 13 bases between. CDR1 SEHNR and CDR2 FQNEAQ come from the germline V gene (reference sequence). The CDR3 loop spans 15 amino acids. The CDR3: CASSILGGAYNEQFF. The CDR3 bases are TGTGCCAGCAGCATATTAGGGGGGGCCTACAATGAGCAGTTCTTC. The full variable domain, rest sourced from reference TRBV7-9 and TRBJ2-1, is DTGVSQNPRHKITKRGQNVTFRCDPISEHNRLYWYRQTLGQGPEFLTYFQNEAQLEKSRLLSDRFSAERPKGSFSTLEIQRTEQGDSAMYLCASSILGGAYNEQFFGPGTRLTVL.

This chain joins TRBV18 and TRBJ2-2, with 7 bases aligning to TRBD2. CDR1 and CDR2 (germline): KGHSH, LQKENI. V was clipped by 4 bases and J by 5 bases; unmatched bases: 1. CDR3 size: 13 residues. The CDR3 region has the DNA TGTGCCAGCTCACAACTAGCGACCGGGGAGCTGTTTTTT. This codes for CASSQLATGELFF.

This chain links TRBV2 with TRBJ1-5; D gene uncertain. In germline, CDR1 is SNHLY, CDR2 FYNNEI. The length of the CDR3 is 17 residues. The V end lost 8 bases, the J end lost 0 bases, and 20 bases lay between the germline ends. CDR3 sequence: CASSEGLSRNSNQPQHF. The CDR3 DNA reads TGTGCCAGCTCGGAGGGCCTGTCCAGAAATAGCAATCAGCCCCAGCATTTT.

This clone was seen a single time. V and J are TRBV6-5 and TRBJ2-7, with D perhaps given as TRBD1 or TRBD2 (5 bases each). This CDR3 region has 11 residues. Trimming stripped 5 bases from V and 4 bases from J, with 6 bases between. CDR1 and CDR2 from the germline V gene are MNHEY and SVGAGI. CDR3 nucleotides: TGTGCCAGCAGTGAGGGGTACGAGCAGTACTTC. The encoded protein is CASSEGYEQYF.

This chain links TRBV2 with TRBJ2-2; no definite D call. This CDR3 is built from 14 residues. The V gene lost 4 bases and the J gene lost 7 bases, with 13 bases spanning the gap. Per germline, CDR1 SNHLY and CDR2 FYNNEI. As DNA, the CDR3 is TGTGCCAGCAGTGTAGGATTCGGTTACGGGGAGCTGTTTTTT. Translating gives CASSVGFGYGELFF.

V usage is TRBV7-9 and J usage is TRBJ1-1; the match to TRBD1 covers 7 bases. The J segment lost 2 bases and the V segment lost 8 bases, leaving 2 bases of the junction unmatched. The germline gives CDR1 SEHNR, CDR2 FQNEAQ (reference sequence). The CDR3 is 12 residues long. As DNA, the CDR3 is TGTGCCAGCGACAGGGAAAACACTGAAGCTTTCTTT. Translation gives CASDRENTEAFF.

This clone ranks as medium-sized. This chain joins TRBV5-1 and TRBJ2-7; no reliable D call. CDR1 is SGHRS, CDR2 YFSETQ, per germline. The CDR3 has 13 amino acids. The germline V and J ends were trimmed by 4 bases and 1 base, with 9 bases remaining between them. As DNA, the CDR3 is TGCGCCAGCAGCGCCTGGACGTCCTACGAGCAGTACTTC. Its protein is CASSAWTSYEQYF.

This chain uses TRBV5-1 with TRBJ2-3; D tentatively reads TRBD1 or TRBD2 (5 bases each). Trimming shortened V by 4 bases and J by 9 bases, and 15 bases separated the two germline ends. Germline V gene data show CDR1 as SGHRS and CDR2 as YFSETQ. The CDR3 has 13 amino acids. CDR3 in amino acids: CASSLSRDLTQYF. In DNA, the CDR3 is TGCGCCAGCAGCCTATCCCGGGACCTCACGCAGTATTTT. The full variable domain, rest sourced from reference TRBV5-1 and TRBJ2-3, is KAGVTQTPRYLIKTRGQQVTLSCSPISGHRSVSWYQQTPGQGLQFLFEYFSETQRNKGNFPGRFSGRQFSNSRSEMNVSTLELGDSALYLCASSLSRDLTQYFGPGTRLTVL.

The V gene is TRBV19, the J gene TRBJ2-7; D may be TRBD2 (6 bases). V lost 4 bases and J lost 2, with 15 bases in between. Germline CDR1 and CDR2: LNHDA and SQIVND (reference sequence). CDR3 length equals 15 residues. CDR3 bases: TGTGCCAGTAGTACCCTTCGTACTAGCCCCTACGAGCAGTACTTC. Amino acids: CASSTLRTSPYEQYF. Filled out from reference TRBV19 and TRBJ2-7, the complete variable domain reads DGGITQSPKYLFRKEGQNVTLSCEQNLNHDAMYWYRQDPGQGLRLIYYSQIVNDFQKGDIAEGYSVSREKKESFPLTVTSAQKNPTAFYLCASSTLRTSPYEQYFGPGTRLTVT.

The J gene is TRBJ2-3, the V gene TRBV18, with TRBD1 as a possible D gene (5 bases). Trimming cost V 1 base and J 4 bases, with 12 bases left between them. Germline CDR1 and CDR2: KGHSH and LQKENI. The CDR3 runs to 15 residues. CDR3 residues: CASSPLRQGPDTQYF. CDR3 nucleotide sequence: TGTGCCAGCTCACCACTTAGGCAGGGCCCAGATACGCAGTATTTT.

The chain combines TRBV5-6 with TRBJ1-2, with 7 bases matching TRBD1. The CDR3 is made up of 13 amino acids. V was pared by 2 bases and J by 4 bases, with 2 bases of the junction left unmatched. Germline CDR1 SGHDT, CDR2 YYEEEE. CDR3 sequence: CASSFRDSYGYTF. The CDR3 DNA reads TGTGCCAGCAGCTTCCGGGACAGCTATGGCTACACCTTC.

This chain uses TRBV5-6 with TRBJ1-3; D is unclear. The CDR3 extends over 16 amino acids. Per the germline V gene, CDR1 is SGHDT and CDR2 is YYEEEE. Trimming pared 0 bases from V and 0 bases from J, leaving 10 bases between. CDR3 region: CASSLEGASSGNTIYF. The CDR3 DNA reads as TGTGCCAGCAGCTTGGAGGGAGCCAGCTCTGGAAACACCATATATTTT.

CDR3 region: CASSYRFRQGNYGYTF. The CDR3 coding sequence is TGTGCCAGCAGTTACCGTTTTCGACAGGGAAACTATGGCTACACCTTC. The chain joins TRBV6-5 to TRBJ1-2; TRBD1 agrees at 7 bases. Germline-derived CDR1 and CDR2 are MNHEY and SVGAGI. CDR3 length equals 16 residues. V trimming: 2 bases; J trimming: 2 bases; junction bases outside the gene matches: 8.

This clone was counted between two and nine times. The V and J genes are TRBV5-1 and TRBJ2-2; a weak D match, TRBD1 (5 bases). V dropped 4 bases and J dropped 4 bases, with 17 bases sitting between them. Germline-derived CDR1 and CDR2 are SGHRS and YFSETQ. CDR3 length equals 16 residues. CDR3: CASSTRVLSLTGELFF. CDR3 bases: TGCGCCAGCAGCACCAGGGTATTATCCCTCACCGGGGAGCTGTTTTTT.

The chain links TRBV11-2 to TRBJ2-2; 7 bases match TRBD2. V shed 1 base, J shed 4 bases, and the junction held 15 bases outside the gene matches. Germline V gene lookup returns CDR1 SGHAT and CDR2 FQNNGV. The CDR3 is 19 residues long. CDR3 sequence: CASSLGVSLPGGITGELFF. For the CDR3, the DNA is TGTGCCAGCAGCTTAGGGGTTTCTCTACCGGGAGGAATCACCGGGGAGCTGTTTTTT.

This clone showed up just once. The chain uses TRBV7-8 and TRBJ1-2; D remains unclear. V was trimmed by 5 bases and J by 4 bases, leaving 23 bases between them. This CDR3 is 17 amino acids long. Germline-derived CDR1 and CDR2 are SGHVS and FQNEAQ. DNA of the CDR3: TGTGCCAGCAGCGGAATTTTGCTTACCCGAAAGACCTATGGCTACACCTTC. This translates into CASSGILLTRKTYGYTF.

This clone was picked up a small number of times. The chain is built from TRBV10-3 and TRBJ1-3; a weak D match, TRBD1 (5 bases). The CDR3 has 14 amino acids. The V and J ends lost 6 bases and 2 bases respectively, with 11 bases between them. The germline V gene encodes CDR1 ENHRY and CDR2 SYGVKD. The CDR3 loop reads CAIRATGAGNTIYF. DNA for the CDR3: TGTGCCATCAGAGCGACGGGGGCTGGAAACACCATATATTTT.

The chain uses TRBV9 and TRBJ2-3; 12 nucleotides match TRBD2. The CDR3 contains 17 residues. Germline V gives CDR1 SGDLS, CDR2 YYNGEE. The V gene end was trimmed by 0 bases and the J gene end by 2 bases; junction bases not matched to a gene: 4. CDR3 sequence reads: CASSVGLAGVITDTQYF. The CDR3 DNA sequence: TGTGCCAGCAGCGTAGGACTAGCGGGGGTGATCACAGATACGCAGTATTTT.

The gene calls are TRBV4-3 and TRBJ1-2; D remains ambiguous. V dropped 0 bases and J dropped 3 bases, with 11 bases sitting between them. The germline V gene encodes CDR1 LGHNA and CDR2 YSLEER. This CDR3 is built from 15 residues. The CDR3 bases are TGCGCCAGCAGCCAAGAACTTAGGGTGGACTATGGCTACACCTTC. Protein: CASSQELRVDYGYTF.

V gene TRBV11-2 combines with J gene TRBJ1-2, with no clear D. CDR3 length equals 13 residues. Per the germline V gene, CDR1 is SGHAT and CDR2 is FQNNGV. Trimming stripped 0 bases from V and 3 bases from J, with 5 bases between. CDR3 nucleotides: TGTGCCAGCAGCTTAGACACTTACTATGGCTACACCTTC. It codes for CASSLDTYYGYTF.

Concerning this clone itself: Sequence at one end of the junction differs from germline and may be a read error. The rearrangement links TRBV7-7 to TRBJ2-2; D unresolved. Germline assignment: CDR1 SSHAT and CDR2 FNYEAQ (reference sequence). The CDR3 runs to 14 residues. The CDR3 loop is CASSLNRQTGELFF. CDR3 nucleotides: TGTGCTAGCAGCTTAAACCGGCAAACCGGGGAGCTGTTTTTT.

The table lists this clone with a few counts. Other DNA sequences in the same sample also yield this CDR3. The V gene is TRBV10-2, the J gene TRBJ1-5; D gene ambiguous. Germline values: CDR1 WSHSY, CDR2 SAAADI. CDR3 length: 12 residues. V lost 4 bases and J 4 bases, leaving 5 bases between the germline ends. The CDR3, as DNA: TGCGCCAGCAGTGCAGGAAATCAGCCCCAGCATTTT. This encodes CASSAGNQPQHF.

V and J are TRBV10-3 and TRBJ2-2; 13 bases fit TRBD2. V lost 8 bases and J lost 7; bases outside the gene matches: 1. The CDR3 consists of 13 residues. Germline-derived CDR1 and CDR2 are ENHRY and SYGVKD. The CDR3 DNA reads TGTGCCATCGGGACTAGCGGGGTCGGGGAGCTGTTTTTT. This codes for CAIGTSGVGELFF.

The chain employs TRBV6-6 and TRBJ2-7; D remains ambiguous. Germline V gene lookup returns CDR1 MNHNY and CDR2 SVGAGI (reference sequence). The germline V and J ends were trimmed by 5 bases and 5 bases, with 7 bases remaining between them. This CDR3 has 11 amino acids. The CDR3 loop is CASSSMDEQYF. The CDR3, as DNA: TGTGCCAGCAGTAGCATGGACGAGCAGTACTTC.